A single TCR beta chain is shown here with its context. What it recognizes is unknown. This sample was included in a study of OX40 agonist ivuxolimab in advanced cancers. Turning to the study itself: The study gave patients intravenous ivuxolimab at 0.01 to 10 mg/kg every 2 weeks. Overall study findings and caveats: The average count of expanded clones was higher among CD8+ T cells than among CD4+.

Data came from immunoSEQ multiplex PCR; TCRdb stores just in-frame clones and leaves some out. The top ten hold around 7.3% of the sample, which has around 80,000 clones, about 88% seen once. The CDR3 loop spans 13 amino acids. CDR1 is SNHLY, CDR2 FYNNEI, per germline. Trimming pared 2 bases from V and 3 bases from J, leaving 7 bases between. This sequence was found in an adult with an advanced solid tumor such as melanoma, head and neck, liver or kidney cancer. The source was CD4+ or CD8+ T cells sorted from blood, collected in a trial of the OX40 agonist ivuxolimab. The gene calls are TRBV2 and TRBJ2-5; D gene ambiguous. DNA for the CDR3: TGTGCCAGCAGTGAATATCGGAAAGAGACCCAGTACTTC. This gives the protein CASSEYRKETQYF.